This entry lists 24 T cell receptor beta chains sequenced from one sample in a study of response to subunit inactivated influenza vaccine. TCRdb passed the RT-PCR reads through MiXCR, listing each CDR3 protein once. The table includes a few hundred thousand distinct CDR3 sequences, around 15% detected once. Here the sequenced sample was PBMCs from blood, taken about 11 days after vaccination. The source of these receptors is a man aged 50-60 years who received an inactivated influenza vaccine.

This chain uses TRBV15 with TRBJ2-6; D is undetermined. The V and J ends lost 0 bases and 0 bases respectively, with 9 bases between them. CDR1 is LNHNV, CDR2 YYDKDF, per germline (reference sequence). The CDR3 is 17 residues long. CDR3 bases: TGTGCCACCAGCAGAGAGTTGGTCGCCTCTGGGGCCAACGTCCTGACTTTC. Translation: CATSRELVASGANVLTF.

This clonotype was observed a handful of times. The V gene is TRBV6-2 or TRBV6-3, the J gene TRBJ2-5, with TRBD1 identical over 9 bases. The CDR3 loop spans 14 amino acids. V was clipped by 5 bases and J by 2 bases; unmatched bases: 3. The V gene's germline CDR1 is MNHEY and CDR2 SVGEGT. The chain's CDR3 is CASSRGTGQETQYF. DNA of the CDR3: TGTGCCAGCAGTCGCGGGACAGGGCAAGAGACCCAGTACTTC.

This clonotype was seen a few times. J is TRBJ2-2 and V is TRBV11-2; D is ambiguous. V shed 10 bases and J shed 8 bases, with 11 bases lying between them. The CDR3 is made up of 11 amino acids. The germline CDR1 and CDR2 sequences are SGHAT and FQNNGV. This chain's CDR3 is CAITRAGELFF. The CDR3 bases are TGTGCCATAACTCGGGCTGGGGAGCTGTTTTTT.

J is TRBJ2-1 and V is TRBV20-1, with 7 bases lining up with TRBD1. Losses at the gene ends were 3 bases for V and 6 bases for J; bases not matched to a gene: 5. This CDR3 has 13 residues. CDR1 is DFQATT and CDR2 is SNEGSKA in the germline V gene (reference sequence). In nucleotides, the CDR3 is TGCAGTGCTAGGACCGGACAGGCCAATGAGCAGTTCTTC. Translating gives CSARTGQANEQFF.

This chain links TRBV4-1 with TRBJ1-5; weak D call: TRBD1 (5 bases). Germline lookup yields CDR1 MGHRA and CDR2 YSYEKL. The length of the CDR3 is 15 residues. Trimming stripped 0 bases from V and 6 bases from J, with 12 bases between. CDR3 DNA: TGCGCCAGCAGCCAAGATCTCCGGGGGGGTCAGCCCCAGCATTTT. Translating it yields CASSQDLRGGQPQHF.

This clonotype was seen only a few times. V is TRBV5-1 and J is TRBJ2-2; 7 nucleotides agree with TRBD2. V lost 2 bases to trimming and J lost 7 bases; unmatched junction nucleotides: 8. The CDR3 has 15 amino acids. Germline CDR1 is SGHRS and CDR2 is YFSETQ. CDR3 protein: CASSFEGRDGGELFF. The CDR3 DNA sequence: TGCGCCAGCAGCTTCGAAGGGAGGGACGGCGGGGAGCTGTTTTTT.

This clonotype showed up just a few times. CDR3 DNA: TGCGCCAGCAGCCAAGGGGACGGAGAGCAGTTCTTC. Protein: CASSQGDGEQFF. The rearrangement uses TRBV4-1 and TRBJ2-1; either TRBD1 or TRBD2 may supply D (5 bases each). V shed 1 base and J shed 10 bases, with 8 bases lying between them. Germline CDR1 and CDR2: MGHRA and YSYEKL. The CDR3 consists of 12 residues.

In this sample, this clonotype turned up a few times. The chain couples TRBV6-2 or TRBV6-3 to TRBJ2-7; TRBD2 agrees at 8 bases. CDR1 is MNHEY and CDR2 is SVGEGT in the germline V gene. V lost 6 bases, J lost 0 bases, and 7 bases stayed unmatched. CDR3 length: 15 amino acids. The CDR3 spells CASRKSGGLSYEQYF. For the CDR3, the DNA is TGTGCCAGCAGGAAGAGCGGGGGCCTCTCCTACGAGCAGTACTTC.

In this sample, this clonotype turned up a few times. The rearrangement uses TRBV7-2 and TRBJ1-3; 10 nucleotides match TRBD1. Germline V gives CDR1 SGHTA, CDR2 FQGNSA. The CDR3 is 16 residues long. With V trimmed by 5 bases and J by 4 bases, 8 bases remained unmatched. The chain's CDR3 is CASSATGTGVGNTIYF. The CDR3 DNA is TGTGCCAGCAGCGCTACCGGGACAGGGGTAGGAAACACCATATATTTT.

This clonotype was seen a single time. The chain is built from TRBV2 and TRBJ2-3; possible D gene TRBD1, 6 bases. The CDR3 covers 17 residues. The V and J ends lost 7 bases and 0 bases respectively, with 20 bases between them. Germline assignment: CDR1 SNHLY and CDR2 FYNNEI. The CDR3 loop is CASNPPLGAPSTDTQYF. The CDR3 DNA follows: TGTGCCAGCAACCCTCCCTTGGGGGCGCCGAGCACAGATACGCAGTATTTT.

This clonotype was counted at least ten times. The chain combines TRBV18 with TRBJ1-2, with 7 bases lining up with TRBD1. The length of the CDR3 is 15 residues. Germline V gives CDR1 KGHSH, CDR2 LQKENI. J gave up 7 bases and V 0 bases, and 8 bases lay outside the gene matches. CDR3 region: CASSPPGTVQSGYTF. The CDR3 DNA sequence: TGTGCCAGCTCACCACCCGGGACAGTTCAAAGTGGCTACACCTTC.

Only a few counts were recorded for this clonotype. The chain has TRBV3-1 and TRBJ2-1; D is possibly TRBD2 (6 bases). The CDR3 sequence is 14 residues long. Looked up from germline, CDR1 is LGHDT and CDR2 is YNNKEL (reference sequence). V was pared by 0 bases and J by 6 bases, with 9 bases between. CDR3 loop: CASSQDQLANEQFF. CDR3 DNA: TGTGCCAGCAGCCAAGATCAACTAGCCAATGAGCAGTTCTTC.

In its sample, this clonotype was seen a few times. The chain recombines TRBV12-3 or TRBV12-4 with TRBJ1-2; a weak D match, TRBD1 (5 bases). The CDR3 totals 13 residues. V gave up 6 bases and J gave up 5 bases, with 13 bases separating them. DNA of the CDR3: TGTGCCAGCAGGATCGGGACTGATTATGGCTACACCTTC. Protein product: CASRIGTDYGYTF.

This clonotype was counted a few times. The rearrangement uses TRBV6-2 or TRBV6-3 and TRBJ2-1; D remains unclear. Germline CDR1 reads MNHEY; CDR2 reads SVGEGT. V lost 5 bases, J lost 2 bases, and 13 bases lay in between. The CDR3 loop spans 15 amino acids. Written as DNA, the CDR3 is TGTGCCAGCAGTAGGGCCACCGAGCCCTACAATGAGCAGTTCTTC. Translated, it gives CASSRATEPYNEQFF.

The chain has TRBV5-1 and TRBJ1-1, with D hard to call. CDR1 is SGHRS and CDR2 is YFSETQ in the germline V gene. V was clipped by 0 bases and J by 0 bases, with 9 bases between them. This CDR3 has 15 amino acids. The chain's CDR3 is CASSLALGMNTEAFF. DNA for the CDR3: TGCGCCAGCAGCTTGGCCTTGGGGATGAACACTGAAGCTTTCTTT.

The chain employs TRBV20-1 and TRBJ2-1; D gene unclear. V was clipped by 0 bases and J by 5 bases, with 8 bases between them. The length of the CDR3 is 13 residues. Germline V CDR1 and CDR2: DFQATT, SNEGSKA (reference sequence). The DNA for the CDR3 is TGCAGTGCTAGAGATAACAGCGACAATGAGCAGTTCTTC. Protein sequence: CSARDNSDNEQFF.

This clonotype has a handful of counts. The CDR3 here is CASSLVKVSHGQPQHF. CDR3 nucleotides: TGTGCCAGCAGTTTAGTCAAGGTCAGTCACGGGCAGCCCCAGCATTTT. The chain carries TRBV12-3 or TRBV12-4 and TRBJ1-5; D is undetermined. V gave up 1 base and J gave up 7 bases, with 17 bases separating them. This CDR3 spans 16 amino acids.

Here the CDR3 DNA reads TGTGCCAGCAGCTTAGGTAGGGCTATCTACAATGAGCAGTTCTTC. Protein product: CASSLGRAIYNEQFF. The chain is built from TRBV13 and TRBJ2-1; D remains ambiguous. V shed 0 bases and J shed 3 bases, with 9 bases lying between them. The CDR3 has 15 amino acids. The germline gives CDR1 PRHDT, CDR2 FYEKMQ (reference sequence).

The CDR3 DNA is TGTGCCAGCAGCTCTCCGGGAGTTTCGAACACTGAAGCTTTCTTT. Translating it yields CASSSPGVSNTEAFF. The gene calls are TRBV28 and TRBJ1-1; D not certain. Per germline, CDR1 MDHEN and CDR2 SYDVKM. Trimming removed 6 bases at V and 1 base at J, with 15 bases between. This CDR3 has 15 amino acids.

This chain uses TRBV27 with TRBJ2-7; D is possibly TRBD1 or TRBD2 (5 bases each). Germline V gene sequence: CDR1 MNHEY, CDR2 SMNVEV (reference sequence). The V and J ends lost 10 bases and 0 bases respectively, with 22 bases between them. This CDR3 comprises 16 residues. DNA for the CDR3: TGTGCCACCCGGTGGGGACGAAGTGGGAGCTCCTACGAGCAGTACTTC. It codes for CATRWGRSGSSYEQYF.

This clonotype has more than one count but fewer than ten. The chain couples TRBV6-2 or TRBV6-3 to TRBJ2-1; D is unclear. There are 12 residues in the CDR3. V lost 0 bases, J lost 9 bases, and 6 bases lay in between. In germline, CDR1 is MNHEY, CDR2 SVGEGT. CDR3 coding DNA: TGTGCCAGCAGTTACTCTACACCTGAGCAGTTCTTC. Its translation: CASSYSTPEQFF.

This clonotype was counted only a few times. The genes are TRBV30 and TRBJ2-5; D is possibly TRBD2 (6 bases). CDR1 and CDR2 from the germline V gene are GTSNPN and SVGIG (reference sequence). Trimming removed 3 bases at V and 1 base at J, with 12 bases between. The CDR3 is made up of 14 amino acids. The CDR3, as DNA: TGTGCCTGGAGGGAGCGGGCGGGCCAAGAGACCCAGTACTTC. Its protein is CAWRERAGQETQYF. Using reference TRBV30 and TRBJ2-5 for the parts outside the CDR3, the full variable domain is SQTIHQWPATLVQPVGSPLSLECTVEGTSNPNLYWYRQAAGRGLQLLFYSVGIGQISSEVPQNLSASRPQDRQFILSSKKLLLSDSGFYLCAWRERAGQETQYFGPGTRLLVL.

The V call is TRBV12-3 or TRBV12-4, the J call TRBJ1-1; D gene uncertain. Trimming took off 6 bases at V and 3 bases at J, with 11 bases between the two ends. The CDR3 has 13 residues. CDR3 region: CASSSLKDTEAFF. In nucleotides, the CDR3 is TGTGCCAGCAGCTCCCTGAAGGACACTGAAGCTTTCTTT.

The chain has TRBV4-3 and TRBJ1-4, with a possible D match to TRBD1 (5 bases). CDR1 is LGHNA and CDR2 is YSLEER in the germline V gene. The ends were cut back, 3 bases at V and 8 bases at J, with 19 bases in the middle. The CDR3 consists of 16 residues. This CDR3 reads CASSQNLWGSGEKLFF. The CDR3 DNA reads TGCGCCAGCAGCCAGAACCTTTGGGGGTCAGGGGAAAAACTGTTTTTT.